The T cell receptor (beta chain) described here comes from a study of blood T cells in healthy people across ages. This clonotype was observed at least ten times. Deletions cut 2 bases from V and 2 bases from J, with 12 bases between. The CDR3 covers 15 residues. Germline V gene sequence: CDR1 MNHNY, CDR2 SVGAGI (reference sequence). Next came a second PCR, run for about 7 to 12 cycles, which used a sample-barcoded 5' primer along with a J-beta primer mix. Each CDR3 protein is one row after TCRdb ran MiXCR on the 5' RACE reads. The sample lists approximately 900,000 distinct CDR3 sequences, about 28% occurring once. This sample was also put to use in a study of T cells of mothers and their children.

Specimen: blood. This TCR came from a middle-aged woman in good health. V and J are TRBV6-6 and TRBJ1-2; D remains unclear. CDR3: CASSYAAKRNYGYTF. In DNA, the CDR3 is TGTGCCAGCAGTTACGCCGCCAAACGAAACTATGGCTACACCTTC.